A single sample gave rise to the 20 T cell receptor beta chains below, sequenced in a study of T cells after yellow fever vaccination. TCRdb re-analysed the 5' RACE reads in MiXCR, keeping a single row per CDR3 protein. The data hold about 360,000 distinct CDR3 sequences, with more than 5.5% observed a single time. Specimen: PBMCs, collected 5 days after the yellow fever booster vaccination. These TCRs come from a man in his thirties or forties who received the YFV17D yellow fever vaccine.

This clonotype has more than one count but fewer than ten. V is TRBV5-4 and J is TRBJ2-1; 8 bases line up with TRBD2. Looked up from germline, CDR1 is SGHNT and CDR2 is YYREEE (reference sequence). This CDR3 spans 19 amino acids. With 0 bases clipped from V and 4 bases from J, the junction kept 15 bases outside the gene matches. The CDR3 DNA is TGTGCCAGCAGCTTGGGGCTGGGGCCAGCGGGAGAGGGTTACAATGAGCAGTTCTTC. Protein: CASSLGLGPAGEGYNEQFF.

In its sample, this clonotype was seen many times. The chain uses TRBV20-1 and TRBJ2-2; 12 bases fit TRBD2. This CDR3 is 16 amino acids long. Germline V CDR1 and CDR2: DFQATT, SNEGSKA (reference sequence). V lost 4 bases, J lost 3 bases, and 6 bases stayed unmatched. For the CDR3, the DNA is TGCAGTGCTACCCTAGCGGGAGGGCCGCACACCGGGGAGCTGTTTTTT. Protein: CSATLAGGPHTGELFF.

This clonotype has a handful of counts. This chain joins TRBV7-9 and TRBJ2-6; D call uncertain. The CDR3 consists of 13 residues. Trimming left V 5 bases short and J 5 bases short, with 7 bases between. Germline V gives CDR1 SEHNR, CDR2 FQNEAQ (reference sequence). The CDR3 DNA sequence: TGTGCCAGCAGCGGATGGAGGGCCAACGTCCTGACTTTC. Encoded protein: CASSGWRANVLTF. Full variable domain (outside the CDR3, taken from reference TRBV7-9 and TRBJ2-6): DTGVSQNPRHKITKRGQNVTFRCDPISEHNRLYWYRQTLGQGPEFLTYFQNEAQLEKSRLLSDRFSAERPKGSFSTLEIQRTEQGDSAMYLCASSGWRANVLTFGAGSRLTVL.

This clonotype was seen a few times. This chain links TRBV7-9 with TRBJ2-7; 10 nucleotides agree with TRBD2. From germline, CDR1 is SEHNR and CDR2 FQNEAQ (reference sequence). The J segment lost 5 bases and the V segment lost 5 bases, leaving 6 bases of the junction unmatched. The CDR3 consists of 14 residues. The DNA of the CDR3 is TGTGCCAGCAGCGGAGTCGGGACTAGCGACGAGCAGTACTTC. Residues: CASSGVGTSDEQYF.

This clonotype was observed many times. The chain couples TRBV5-1 to TRBJ2-1; D uncertain. V gave up 0 bases and J gave up 2 bases, with 12 bases separating them. Germline CDR1 reads SGHRS; CDR2 reads YFSETQ. The CDR3 totals 16 residues. CDR3 nucleotide sequence: TGCGCCAGCAGCTTGGAGGGCAACTCGGCCTACAATGAGCAGTTCTTC. Translated, it gives CASSLEGNSAYNEQFF. Combining the CDR3 with reference TRBV5-1 and TRBJ2-1 gives the whole variable domain KAGVTQTPRYLIKTRGQQVTLSCSPISGHRSVSWYQQTPGQGLQFLFEYFSETQRNKGNFPGRFSGRQFSNSRSEMNVSTLELGDSALYLCASSLEGNSAYNEQFFGPGTRLTVL.

This clonotype was detected many times. The rearrangement joins TRBV29-1 to TRBJ1-3, with 7 bases fitting TRBD1. J lost 1 base, V lost 3 bases, and 3 bases had no gene match. The CDR3 length is 14 residues. CDR1 SQVTM and CDR2 ANQGSEA come from the germline V gene. CDR3 DNA: TGCAGCGTTGACGCCAGGGGGTCTGGAAACACCATATATTTT. Translating gives CSVDARGSGNTIYF.

Ten or more counts support this clonotype. This sequence joins TRBV29-1 and TRBJ1-5, with D unclear. Looked up from germline, CDR1 is SQVTM and CDR2 is ANQGSEA. There are 13 residues in the CDR3. V lost 4 bases, J lost 6 bases, and 13 bases lay in between. CDR3 nucleotide sequence: TGCAGCGTTGGGGTCAATCCGGGTCAGCCCCAGCATTTT. This sequence encodes CSVGVNPGQPQHF.

This clonotype has a count of ten or more. The rearrangement links TRBV4-2 to TRBJ2-3; 10 bases are shared with TRBD2. Germline V lookup: CDR1 LGHNA, CDR2 YNFKEQ. The V and J ends lost 0 bases and 6 bases, in that order; junction bases with no gene match: 6. This CDR3 is 16 amino acids long. CDR3 protein: CASSQDVLAGADTQYF. The CDR3 nucleotides read TGTGCCAGCAGCCAAGATGTCCTAGCGGGAGCTGATACGCAGTATTTT.

This clonotype was seen only a few times. The J gene is TRBJ2-5, the V gene TRBV6-2 or TRBV6-3; TRBD1 aligns across 8 bases. Germline lookup yields CDR1 MNHEY and CDR2 SVGEGT. With 2 bases clipped from V and 1 base from J, the junction kept 6 bases outside the gene matches. The CDR3 contains 16 residues. In nucleotides, the CDR3 is TGTGCCAGCAGTTACGTGGCAGGGGGCCTCCAAGAGACCCAGTACTTC. Amino acids: CASSYVAGGLQETQYF.

This clonotype was observed many times. This sequence joins TRBV29-1 and TRBJ2-1; 15 bases align to TRBD2. Trimming cost V 6 bases and J 7 bases; bases outside gene matches: 4. This CDR3 contains 14 residues. Per germline, CDR1 SQVTM and CDR2 ANQGSEA. In nucleotides, the CDR3 is TGCAGCGTGGGACTAGCGGGAGGCACTAATGAGCAGTTCTTC. It encodes CSVGLAGGTNEQFF.

This clonotype was counted only a few times. CDR3 residues: CASSLAPLAGFYEQYF. DNA of the CDR3: TGTGCCAGCAGCTTAGCACCCCTAGCGGGGTTCTACGAGCAGTACTTC. The J gene is TRBJ2-7, the V gene TRBV7-2; TRBD2 matches 9 bases. The CDR3 totals 16 residues. The V segment lost 0 bases and the J segment 3 bases; nucleotides outside the gene matches: 6. Germline V CDR1 and CDR2: SGHTA, FQGNSA.

This clonotype was observed a handful of times. The junction departs from the called germline gene at one end, perhaps through a read error. The V call is TRBV20-1, the J call TRBJ2-2, with 8 nucleotides matching TRBD2. The CDR3 extends over 16 amino acids. The germline CDR1 and CDR2 sequences are DFQATT and SNEGSKA (reference sequence). The CDR3 sequence is CCARDTGRAEYGELFF. The CDR3 DNA sequence: TGCTGTGCTAGAGATACCGGGAGGGCCGAATATGGGGAGCTGTTTTTT.

This clonotype has just a few counts. The CDR3 DNA sequence: TGTGCCAGCAGCCCTTGGACTAGCGCGCTCGACGAGCAGTACTTC. This gives the protein CASSPWTSALDEQYF. The V gene is TRBV9, the J gene TRBJ2-7, with TRBD2 identical over 9 bases. Germline CDR1 reads SGDLS; CDR2 reads YYNGEE. V dropped 4 bases and J dropped 5; count of bases not matched to a gene: 10. The CDR3 loop spans 15 amino acids.

This clonotype was counted only a few times. This chain uses TRBV27 with TRBJ1-2; no clear D. Looked up from germline, CDR1 is MNHEY and CDR2 is SMNVEV (reference sequence). CDR3 length equals 13 residues. With 6 bases removed from V and 4 bases from J, the gap between germline ends came to 12 bases. The CDR3 reads CASRERAPYGYTF. The CDR3 nucleotides are TGTGCCAGCAGGGAGCGGGCGCCCTATGGCTACACCTTC.

This clonotype was picked up many times. The V call is TRBV27, the J call TRBJ2-1, with a tentative D call TRBD2 (6 bases). The germline V gene has CDR1 MNHEY and CDR2 SMNVEV (reference sequence). The germline V and J ends were trimmed by 5 bases and 9 bases, with 14 bases remaining between them. The CDR3 runs 13 residues. The CDR3 here is CASSPGVLGEQFF. The DNA of the CDR3 is TGTGCCAGCAGTCCGGGGGTCTTGGGTGAGCAGTTCTTC.

The V call is TRBV20-1, the J call TRBJ2-1; 11 bases map to TRBD1. CDR3 length: 21 residues. Trimming cost V 7 bases and J 2 bases; bases outside gene matches: 25. Looked up from germline, CDR1 is DFQATT and CDR2 is SNEGSKA (reference sequence). This CDR3 is CSGVAITGTGGHTVTYNEQFF. The CDR3 nucleotides are TGCAGTGGGGTCGCCATTACCGGGACAGGGGGACACACGGTGACCTACAATGAGCAGTTCTTC.

The rearrangement uses TRBV5-4 and TRBJ2-5; the D is unclear. Trimming stripped 3 bases from V and 2 bases from J, with 8 bases between. The CDR3 is made up of 13 amino acids. The germline V gene encodes CDR1 SGHNT and CDR2 YYREEE (reference sequence). CDR3 region: CASSSPRQETQYF. The CDR3 DNA follows: TGTGCCAGCAGCTCCCCGCGGCAAGAGACCCAGTACTTC.

This chain joins TRBV20-1 and TRBJ1-5; no reliable D call. Per germline, CDR1 DFQATT and CDR2 SNEGSKA (reference sequence). This CDR3 region has 15 residues. Trimming removed 0 bases from V and 4 bases from J, with 13 bases in between. CDR3 nucleotides: TGCAGTGCTAGAGATCTCAGACACCGGAATCAGCCCCAGCATTTT. It encodes CSARDLRHRNQPQHF.

This clonotype was recorded many times. J is TRBJ2-2 and V is TRBV7-2; a weak D match, TRBD1 (5 bases). The ends were cut back, 1 base at V and 4 bases at J, with 10 bases in the middle. Germline loops: CDR1 SGHTA, CDR2 FQGNSA. The CDR3 runs 15 residues. In nucleotides, the CDR3 is TGTGCCAGCAGCTTAGTAGGGGATTTCACCGGGGAGCTGTTTTTT. Protein product: CASSLVGDFTGELFF.

This clonotype was counted at least ten times. The V call is TRBV20-1, the J call TRBJ1-2; 7 bases are shared with TRBD1. Trimming removed 3 bases from V and 8 bases from J; junction bases left unmatched: 9. CDR3 length: 13 amino acids. Looked up from germline, CDR1 is DFQATT and CDR2 is SNEGSKA (reference sequence). CDR3: CSASNDRAGGYTF. The CDR3 region has the DNA TGCAGTGCTAGCAACGACAGGGCGGGAGGCTACACCTTC.